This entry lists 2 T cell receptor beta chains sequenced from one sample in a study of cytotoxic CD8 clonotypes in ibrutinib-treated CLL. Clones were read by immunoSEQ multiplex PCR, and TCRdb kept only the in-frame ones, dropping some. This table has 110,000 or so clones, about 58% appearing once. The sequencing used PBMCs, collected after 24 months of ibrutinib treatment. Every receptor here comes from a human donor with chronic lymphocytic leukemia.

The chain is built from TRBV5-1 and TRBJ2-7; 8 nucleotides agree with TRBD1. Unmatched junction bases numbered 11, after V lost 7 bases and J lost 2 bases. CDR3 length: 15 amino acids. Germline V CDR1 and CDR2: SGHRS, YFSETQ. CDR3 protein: CASDPGTGLTYEQYF. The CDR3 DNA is TGCGCCAGCGACCCCGGGACAGGACTTACCTACGAGCAGTACTTC.

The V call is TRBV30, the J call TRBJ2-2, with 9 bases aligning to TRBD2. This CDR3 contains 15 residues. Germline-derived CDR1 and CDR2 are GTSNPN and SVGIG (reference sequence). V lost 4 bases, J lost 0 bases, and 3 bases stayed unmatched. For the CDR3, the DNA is TGTGCCTGGAACCGCGGGGGGGCGAACACCGGGGAGCTGTTTTTT. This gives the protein CAWNRGGANTGELFF.